What follows are 27 T cell receptor beta chains derived from one specimen sequenced in a study of T cell responses to AZD1222 COVID-19 vaccine. TCRdb's copy holds only in-frame clones and misses some; the assay was immunoSEQ multiplex PCR. This table holds some 47,000 clones, roughly 87% found once. Source: peripheral blood, taken 28 days after the second AZD1222 dose. The source is an adult who received the AZD1222 COVID-19 vaccine.

The genes are TRBV5-8 and TRBJ2-7, with 10 bases lining up with TRBD1. This CDR3 region has 14 residues. Unmatched junction bases numbered 4, after V lost 2 bases and J lost 5 bases. The germline CDR1 and CDR2 sequences are SGHTS and YDEGEE. CDR3 nucleotide sequence: TGTGCCAGCAGCTTAGGGACAGGGGCGGACGAGCAGTACTTC. Translating gives CASSLGTGADEQYF.

J is TRBJ2-7 and V is TRBV4-1, with D possibly matching TRBD1 (5 bases). V gave up 0 bases and J gave up 4 bases, with 16 bases separating them. This CDR3 region has 16 residues. Germline V gene data show CDR1 as MGHRA and CDR2 as YSYEKL. The CDR3: CASSQEPNLGAYEQYF. For the CDR3, the DNA is TGCGCCAGCAGCCAAGAGCCCAACCTTGGGGCGTACGAGCAGTACTTC.

The chain recombines TRBV19 with TRBJ2-6; D is possibly TRBD1 (5 bases). This CDR3 spans 14 amino acids. Germline CDR1 and CDR2: LNHDA and SQIVND (reference sequence). Trimming left V 5 bases short and J 3 bases short, with 8 bases between. The CDR3 loop reads CASSPQGGANVLTF. CDR3 bases: TGTGCCAGTAGTCCTCAGGGTGGGGCCAACGTCCTGACTTTC.

This clone appeared once. V gene TRBV28 combines with J gene TRBJ2-6; 8 positions agree with TRBD1. V trimming: 6 bases; J trimming: 1 base; junction bases outside the gene matches: 5. The CDR3 extends over 16 amino acids. Germline lookup yields CDR1 MDHEN and CDR2 SYDVKM. The CDR3 here is CASSGQGRSGANVLTF. The DNA of the CDR3 is TGTGCCAGCAGCGGACAGGGCAGGTCTGGGGCCAACGTCCTGACTTTC.

The V and J genes are TRBV5-1 and TRBJ1-2; 8 bases are a match to TRBD1. The CDR3 totals 12 residues. The trim removed 4 bases at V and 7 bases at J, leaving 3 bases unmatched. Germline assignment: CDR1 SGHRS and CDR2 YFSETQ. This chain's CDR3 is CASSPDRAGYTF. In nucleotides, the CDR3 is TGCGCCAGCAGCCCGGACAGGGCTGGCTACACCTTC.

V and J are TRBV5-1 and TRBJ2-4; D may be TRBD1 or TRBD2 (5 bases each). Per germline, CDR1 SGHRS and CDR2 YFSETQ. The CDR3 spans 13 residues. V was trimmed by 4 bases and J by 0 bases, leaving 5 bases between them. The chain's CDR3 is CASSGGAKNIQYF. The CDR3 nucleotides are TGCGCCAGCAGCGGGGGAGCCAAAAACATTCAGTACTTC.

This clone has a handful of counts. V and J are TRBV14 and TRBJ2-1; 7 bases fit TRBD2. The V gene's germline CDR1 is SGHDN and CDR2 FVKESK. Germline trimming cut 4 bases from V and 1 base from J; bases unmatched to any gene: 7. The CDR3 sequence is 16 residues long. This chain's CDR3 is CASSRATSASYNEQFF. The CDR3, as DNA: TGTGCCAGCAGCCGAGCCACTAGCGCATCCTACAATGAGCAGTTCTTC.

The J gene is TRBJ1-4, the V gene TRBV5-4, with D unresolved. Between the trimmed V and J ends, which lost 4 bases and 4 bases, there was a span of 8 bases. This CDR3 has 13 residues. CDR1 and CDR2 from the germline V gene are SGHNT and YYREEE (reference sequence). CDR3 bases: TGTGCCAGCAGCCAAGGAATTAATGAAAAACTGTTTTTT. The encoded protein is CASSQGINEKLFF. The whole variable domain, remainder taken from reference TRBV5-4 and TRBJ1-4, is ETGVTQSPTHLIKTRGQQVTLRCSSQSGHNTVSWYQQALGQGPQFIFQYYREEENGRGNFPPRFSGLQFPNYSSELNVNALELDDSALYLCASSQGINEKLFFGSGTQLSVL.

The V gene is TRBV19, the J gene TRBJ2-3; 9 bases are shared with TRBD1. V was pared by 5 bases and J by 0 bases, with 6 bases of the junction left unmatched. The CDR3 has 16 residues. Germline V gives CDR1 LNHDA, CDR2 SQIVND (reference sequence). CDR3 loop: CASSAGTGFSTDTQYF. The CDR3 coding sequence is TGTGCCAGTAGTGCTGGGACAGGGTTCAGCACAGATACGCAGTATTTT.

This clone was observed a single time. The rearrangement joins TRBV14 to TRBJ1-1; D might be TRBD1 (5 bases). V dropped 3 bases and J dropped 8 bases, with 13 bases sitting between them. The CDR3 has 13 residues. Per the germline V gene, CDR1 is SGHDN and CDR2 is FVKESK. Written as DNA, the CDR3 is TGTGCCAGCAGCCACGATTTGGGGGGGGAAGCTTTCTTT. Translated: CASSHDLGGEAFF.

This chain uses TRBV6-5 with TRBJ1-2, with 8 bases matching TRBD1. Germline V lookup: CDR1 MNHEY, CDR2 SVGAGI. V lost 0 bases, J lost 6 bases, and 3 bases stayed unmatched. CDR3 size: 14 residues. The DNA for the CDR3 is TGTGCCAGCAGTTACTCCAGGGGGCGCGATGGCTACACCTTC. It translates to CASSYSRGRDGYTF.

The V gene is TRBV9, the J gene TRBJ2-1, with a possible D match to TRBD1 (5 bases). The germline V gene encodes CDR1 SGDLS and CDR2 YYNGEE. The CDR3 sequence is 14 residues long. Trimming pared 0 bases from V and 9 bases from J, leaving 13 bases between. The CDR3 is CASSVALVQGEQFF. In DNA, the CDR3 is TGTGCCAGCAGCGTAGCTCTGGTCCAGGGTGAGCAGTTCTTC.

This clone was counted a single time. The chain combines TRBV7-9 with TRBJ2-2, with D tentatively TRBD2 (6 bases). Trimming pared 3 bases from V and 4 bases from J, leaving 9 bases between. CDR1 and CDR2 from the germline V gene are SEHNR and FQNEAQ (reference sequence). The CDR3 has 14 amino acids. CDR3 nucleotide sequence: TGTGCCAGCAGCTTGACGGGAGTCACCGGGGAGCTGTTTTTT. This sequence encodes CASSLTGVTGELFF. Using reference TRBV7-9 and TRBJ2-2 for the parts outside the CDR3, the full variable domain is DTGVSQNPRHKITKRGQNVTFRCDPISEHNRLYWYRQTLGQGPEFLTYFQNEAQLEKSRLLSDRFSAERPKGSFSTLEIQRTEQGDSAMYLCASSLTGVTGELFFGEGSRLTVL.

The V call is TRBV12-5, the J call TRBJ2-1, with 7 bases that match TRBD2. Germline-derived CDR1 and CDR2 are LGHNT and FRNRAP. V trimming: 9 bases; J trimming: 14 bases; junction bases outside the gene matches: 10. The CDR3 sequence is 11 residues long. The CDR3 nucleotides are TGTGCTAGCATTCTCCCCGGGAGGAAGTTCTTC. It translates to CASILPGRKFF. The full variable domain, its missing parts supplied by reference TRBV12-5 and TRBJ2-1, is DARVTQTPRHKVTEMGQEVTMRCQPILGHNTVFWYRQTMMQGLELLAYFRNRAPLDDSGMPKDRFSAEMPDATLATLKIQPSEPRDSAVYFCASILPGRKFFGPGTRLTVL.

The genes are TRBV3-1 (or the pseudogene TRBV3-2) and TRBJ1-2; TRBD1 agrees at 10 bases. V lost 2 bases to trimming and J lost 4 bases; unmatched junction nucleotides: 7. CDR1 LGHDT and CDR2 YNNKEL come from the germline V gene (reference sequence). This CDR3 comprises 16 residues. The CDR3 coding sequence is TGTGCCAGCAGCCAACCTAGGACAGGGGGGATCTATGGCTACACCTTC. It codes for CASSQPRTGGIYGYTF.

V usage is TRBV28 and J usage is TRBJ2-6; D unresolved. This CDR3 region has 15 residues. Trimming removed 3 bases at V and 0 bases at J, with 6 bases between. The V gene's germline CDR1 is MDHEN and CDR2 SYDVKM. CDR3 protein: CASSFFFSGANVLTF. The CDR3 nucleotides read TGTGCCAGCAGTTTTTTCTTCTCTGGGGCCAACGTCCTGACTTTC. The whole variable domain, filled in from reference TRBV28 and TRBJ2-6, reads DVKVTQSSRYLVKRTGEKVFLECVQDMDHENMFWYRQDPGLGLRLIYFSYDVKMKEKGDIPEGYSVSREKKERFSLILESASTNQTSMYLCASSFFFSGANVLTFGAGSRLTVL.

The V and J genes are TRBV5-1 and TRBJ1-3; D unresolved. Germline V gene lookup returns CDR1 SGHRS and CDR2 YFSETQ. The CDR3 contains 16 residues. V lost 0 bases to trimming and J lost 0 bases, with 10 bases between them. The CDR3 bases are TGCGCCAGCAGCTTGGAGGGTGGACCCTCTGGAAACACCATATATTTT. It specifies CASSLEGGPSGNTIYF. Full variable domain (remainder filled in from reference TRBV5-1 and TRBJ1-3): KAGVTQTPRYLIKTRGQQVTLSCSPISGHRSVSWYQQTPGQGLQFLFEYFSETQRNKGNFPGRFSGRQFSNSRSEMNVSTLELGDSALYLCASSLEGGPSGNTIYFGEGSWLTVV.

J is TRBJ2-7 and V is TRBV27, with D possibly being TRBD1 or TRBD2 (6 bases each). Germline CDR1 and CDR2: MNHEY and SMNVEV (reference sequence). The CDR3 extends over 16 amino acids. The germline V and J ends were trimmed by 2 bases and 4 bases, with 18 bases remaining between them. This chain's CDR3 is CASSLGGGRPGYEQYF. In DNA form, the CDR3 reads TGTGCCAGCAGTTTAGGAGGGGGGCGCCCCGGGTACGAGCAGTACTTC.

V gene TRBV4-1 combines with J gene TRBJ2-3; D remains ambiguous. Germline V CDR1 and CDR2: MGHRA, YSYEKL. CDR3 length equals 10 residues. V gave up 3 bases and J gave up 12 bases, with 7 bases separating them. The CDR3 reads CASSHITQYF. The CDR3 DNA is TGCGCCAGCAGCCATATCACCCAGTATTTT.

This clone has just one count. CDR3 in amino acids: CASSLDRSAARDEQYF. In nucleotides, the CDR3 is TGTGCCAGCAGCTTAGATCGGTCAGCCGCGCGGGACGAGCAGTACTTC. The rearrangement links TRBV11-2 to TRBJ2-7, with D perhaps matching TRBD2 (5 bases). Trimming removed 0 bases at V and 5 bases at J, with 17 bases between. This CDR3 is built from 16 residues. Germline CDR1 SGHAT, CDR2 FQNNGV.

This sequence joins TRBV10-3 and TRBJ2-7; D may correspond to TRBD1 or TRBD2 (6 bases each). Germline CDR1 reads ENHRY; CDR2 reads SYGVKD. Trimming pared 10 bases from V and 0 bases from J, leaving 25 bases between. The CDR3 is made up of 17 amino acids. CDR3 nucleotides: TGTGCCACTACCGCCCGCGGAGGGGGTCCCAGCTCCTACGAGCAGTACTTC. Translation gives CATTARGGGPSSYEQYF.

The rearrangement uses TRBV28 and TRBJ1-2; perhaps TRBD1 as D (6 bases). CDR1 and CDR2 (germline): MDHEN, SYDVKM. Trimming left V 3 bases short and J 2 bases short, with 10 bases between. This CDR3 has 14 residues. CDR3 nucleotides: TGTGCCAGCAGTTTGAACAGGGCAAACTATGGCTACACCTTC. Translated: CASSLNRANYGYTF.

The gene calls are TRBV3-1 (or the pseudogene TRBV3-2) and TRBJ2-7; D gene unclear. Germline V gene data show CDR1 as LGHDT and CDR2 as YNNKEL (reference sequence). Trimming stripped 6 bases from V and 3 bases from J, with 15 bases between. CDR3 size: 14 residues. CDR3 DNA: TGTGCCAGCAGTTCCGGCCCGGTGGGCTACGAGCAGTACTTC. As protein: CASSSGPVGYEQYF.

The genes are TRBV30 and TRBJ2-1; TRBD1 matches at 11 bases. V trimming: 6 bases; J trimming: 6 bases; junction bases outside the gene matches: 7. The length of the CDR3 is 14 residues. Per the germline V gene, CDR1 is GTSNPN and CDR2 is SVGIG (reference sequence). CDR3 region: CACHRDRGVNEQFF. The CDR3 DNA reads TGTGCCTGCCATCGGGACAGGGGGGTCAATGAGCAGTTCTTC.

V and J are TRBV5-1 and TRBJ2-1, with a tentative D call TRBD1 (6 bases). The CDR3 has 13 amino acids. Trimming stripped 10 bases from V and 6 bases from J, with 17 bases between. The germline V gene has CDR1 SGHRS and CDR2 YFSETQ. The CDR3 protein is CAAGDTTGNEQFF. In DNA form, the CDR3 reads TGCGCCGCTGGGGACACTACTGGCAATGAGCAGTTCTTC.

The J gene is TRBJ2-7, the V gene TRBV28, with 8 bases matching TRBD2. The germline V gene encodes CDR1 MDHEN and CDR2 SYDVKM. The CDR3 covers 15 residues. V lost 8 bases, J lost 5 bases, and 14 bases stayed unmatched. The CDR3 DNA is TGTGCCAGCCGCTTCCCGGGACTAGTCGGTGACGAGCAGTACTTC. Its protein is CASRFPGLVGDEQYF.

V usage is TRBV2 and J usage is TRBJ2-3; perhaps TRBD2 as D (6 bases). The CDR3 loop spans 16 amino acids. In germline, CDR1 is SNHLY, CDR2 FYNNEI. The V gene lost 4 bases and the J gene lost 2 bases, with 16 bases spanning the gap. DNA of the CDR3: TGTGCCAGCAGTGTTAAACTAGCCGGGGCCACAGATACGCAGTATTTT. It is translated as CASSVKLAGATDTQYF. Looking up the rest from reference TRBV2 and TRBJ2-3 gives the full variable domain: EPEVTQTPSHQVTQMGQEVILRCVPISNHLYFYWYRQILGQKVEFLVSFYNNEISEKSEIFDDQFSVERPDGSNFTLKIRSTKLEDSAMYFCASSVKLAGATDTQYFGPGTRLTVL.